The 21 T cell receptor beta chains presented below share a single source sample, sequenced in a study of cytotoxic CD8 clonotypes in ibrutinib-treated CLL. Clones were sequenced by immunoSEQ multiplex PCR, and TCRdb holds only the in-frame ones, with some missing. The table has 300,000 to 400,000 clones, 67% seen once. This sample comprised PBMCs, obtained after 36 months of ibrutinib treatment. The receptors shown here come from a human donor with chronic lymphocytic leukemia.

This chain connects TRBV7-6 to TRBJ2-7; D remains ambiguous. The CDR3 spans 12 residues. The germline V gene encodes CDR1 SGHVS and CDR2 FNYEAQ. V gave up 5 bases and J gave up 4 bases, with 9 bases separating them. The CDR3 DNA reads as TGTGCCAGCAGCAGCGTCAGTTACGAGCAGTACTTC. Translated: CASSSVSYEQYF.

The chain uses TRBV27 and TRBJ2-6; D is undetermined. V lost 3 bases and J lost 0, with 6 bases in between. From germline, CDR1 is MNHEY and CDR2 SMNVEV (reference sequence). The CDR3 has 15 amino acids. CDR3 residues: CASSLMTSGANVLTF. CDR3 nucleotide sequence: TGTGCCAGCAGTTTGATGACCTCTGGGGCCAACGTCCTGACTTTC.

This clone was picked up one time. This chain's CDR3 is CAGRDKSGNTIYF. In DNA form, the CDR3 reads TGTGCCGGACGAGACAAATCTGGAAACACCATATATTTT. V is TRBV28 and J is TRBJ1-3, with no clear D. V dropped 11 bases and J dropped 1 base, with 12 bases sitting between them. Germline-derived CDR1 and CDR2 are MDHEN and SYDVKM. The CDR3 is 13 residues long.

The genes are TRBV28 and TRBJ2-7; D call uncertain. The CDR3 consists of 13 residues. In germline, CDR1 is MDHEN, CDR2 SYDVKM. V shed 1 base and J shed 3 bases, with 7 bases lying between them. For the CDR3, the DNA is TGTGCCAGCAGTTTATTTCAGATCTACGAGCAGTACTTC. This codes for CASSLFQIYEQYF.

This chain joins TRBV11-3 and TRBJ2-7, with unresolved D. The germline V and J ends were trimmed by 5 bases and 4 bases, with 3 bases remaining between them. The germline V gene encodes CDR1 SGHNT and CDR2 YENEEA. CDR3 length: 10 amino acids. CDR3 loop: CASSTYEQYF. The CDR3 DNA reads TGTGCCAGCAGCACATACGAGCAGTACTTC.

This chain joins TRBV4-3 and TRBJ2-3; 13 bases map to TRBD2. Germline assignment: CDR1 LGHNA and CDR2 YSLEER. With 0 bases clipped from V and 2 bases from J, the junction kept 11 bases outside the gene matches. This CDR3 region has 20 residues. The chain's CDR3 is CASSQEPLAGGPYYTDTQYF. CDR3 coding DNA: TGCGCCAGCAGCCAAGAACCACTAGCGGGAGGGCCCTACTACACAGATACGCAGTATTTT.

The chain combines TRBV4-1 with TRBJ2-1; no clear D gene. In germline, CDR1 is MGHRA, CDR2 YSYEKL. V lost 4 bases and J lost 1, with 17 bases in between. This CDR3 comprises 17 residues. The CDR3 spells CASSLLMGSLSYNEQFF. In DNA form, the CDR3 reads TGCGCCAGCAGCCTTCTAATGGGGTCCCTATCCTACAATGAGCAGTTCTTC.

The V and J genes are TRBV13 and TRBJ2-5, with D unclear. Trimming took 3 bases from V and 7 from J, leaving 6 bases between them. Per germline, CDR1 PRHDT and CDR2 FYEKMQ (reference sequence). CDR3 size: 11 residues. The chain's CDR3 is CASSFEGTQYF. The CDR3 DNA is TGTGCCAGCAGCTTTGAAGGGACCCAGTACTTC.

The CDR3 reads CATSQGALETQYF. CDR3 DNA sequence: TGTGCCACCTCCCAGGGGGCTCTAGAGACCCAGTACTTC. This rearrangement joins TRBV15 to TRBJ2-5; 8 bases are a match to TRBD1. This CDR3 region has 13 residues. With V trimmed by 8 bases and J by 4 bases, 6 bases remained unmatched. Germline CDR1 LNHNV, CDR2 YYDKDF (reference sequence).

This chain joins TRBV7-9 and TRBJ1-2; D remains unclear. Germline V gene data show CDR1 as SEHNR and CDR2 as FQNEAQ (reference sequence). V lost 6 bases and J lost 8, with 19 bases in between. The CDR3 totals 14 residues. The CDR3, as DNA: TGTGCCAGCAGAGGGTTGCCCCTTCGGGAGGGCTACACCTTC. This gives the protein CASRGLPLREGYTF.

The chain has TRBV28 and TRBJ2-1; 11 bases line up with TRBD2. The germline CDR1 and CDR2 sequences are MDHEN and SYDVKM. This CDR3 comprises 16 residues. The ends lost 3 bases at V and 7 bases at J; junction bases unmatched: 8. This CDR3 reads CASSLVGLADDNEQFF. CDR3 nucleotides: TGTGCCAGCAGTTTGGTGGGACTAGCGGACGATAATGAGCAGTTCTTC.

The V call is TRBV7-2, the J call TRBJ2-1, with 11 bases that match TRBD2. The V segment lost 6 bases and the J segment 5 bases; nucleotides outside the gene matches: 6. Germline lookup yields CDR1 SGHTA and CDR2 FQGNSA. The CDR3 is 15 residues long. Written as DNA, the CDR3 is TGTGCCAGCAGTCACACTAGCGGGGGTCACAATGAGCAGTTCTTC. Translated, it gives CASSHTSGGHNEQFF.

This chain joins TRBV2 and TRBJ2-1; a weak D match, TRBD2 (6 bases). V dropped 7 bases and J dropped 2 bases, with 18 bases sitting between them. Germline CDR1 reads SNHLY; CDR2 reads FYNNEI. This CDR3 is 16 amino acids long. The CDR3 protein is CASKASVSITYNEQFF. CDR3 nucleotides: TGTGCCAGCAAGGCTAGCGTCTCTATCACCTACAATGAGCAGTTCTTC.

The rearrangement links TRBV7-3 to TRBJ2-3, with D uncertain. Per germline, CDR1 SGHTA and CDR2 FQGTGA. This CDR3 has 15 residues. The V end lost 5 bases, the J end lost 0 bases, and 12 bases lay between the germline ends. The CDR3 is CASSRSEASTDTQYF. DNA of the CDR3: TGTGCCAGCAGCCGCTCAGAGGCTAGCACAGATACGCAGTATTTT.

This chain links TRBV5-1 with TRBJ2-5; 15 nucleotides agree with TRBD2. Per the germline V gene, CDR1 is SGHRS and CDR2 is YFSETQ. With V trimmed by 2 bases and J by 0 bases, 8 bases remained unmatched. This CDR3 comprises 19 residues. The CDR3: CASSFVRTSGRGYQETQYF. The CDR3 DNA follows: TGCGCCAGCAGCTTCGTCCGGACTAGCGGGAGGGGGTACCAAGAGACCCAGTACTTC.

This clone was seen more than once but under ten times. This chain connects TRBV6-6 to TRBJ1-2; possibly TRBD1 for D (5 bases). This CDR3 is 14 amino acids long. Germline-derived CDR1 and CDR2 are MNHNY and SVGAGI (reference sequence). The V end lost 6 bases, the J end lost 0 bases, and 11 bases lay between the germline ends. CDR3 protein: CASSPRVSNYGYTF. In DNA, the CDR3 is TGTGCCAGCAGCCCCAGGGTTTCTAACTATGGCTACACCTTC.

The V gene is TRBV5-4, the J gene TRBJ2-3; D perhaps matches TRBD2 (5 bases). Germline CDR1 is SGHNT and CDR2 is YYREEE (reference sequence). This CDR3 contains 14 residues. This CDR3 is CATAAGLYTDTQYF. CDR3 DNA sequence: TGTGCTACCGCCGCTGGACTGTACACAGATACGCAGTATTTT.

The sample holds a few counts of this clone. This chain joins TRBV29-1 and TRBJ1-2; no firm D call. The CDR3 covers 12 residues. Germline values: CDR1 SQVTM, CDR2 ANQGSEA. Deletions cut 5 bases from V and 2 bases from J, with 9 bases between. The chain's CDR3 is CSVRRTNYGYTF. The CDR3 DNA is TGCAGCGTTCGACGGACGAACTATGGCTACACCTTC.

V and J are TRBV27 and TRBJ2-7; TRBD2 matches at 8 bases. This CDR3 has 18 amino acids. The V gene's germline CDR1 is MNHEY and CDR2 SMNVEV (reference sequence). Germline trimming cut 2 bases from V and 5 bases from J; bases unmatched to any gene: 17. The CDR3 reads CASSLGGTLVGRVHEQYF. CDR3 sequence (DNA): TGTGCCAGCAGTTTAGGGGGAACTCTTGTCGGGAGGGTCCACGAGCAGTACTTC.

The chain links TRBV19 to TRBJ2-3, with TRBD2 identical over 8 bases. The V segment lost 4 bases and the J segment 2 bases; nucleotides outside the gene matches: 5. This CDR3 has 15 residues. From germline, CDR1 is LNHDA and CDR2 SQIVND (reference sequence). As DNA, the CDR3 is TGTGCCAGTAGTACGGGGACTAGACACACAGATACGCAGTATTTT. As protein: CASSTGTRHTDTQYF.

The rearrangement joins TRBV7-7 to TRBJ2-1; the D gene is possibly TRBD2 (6 bases). The V end lost 6 bases, the J end lost 0 bases, and 21 bases lay between the germline ends. The germline V gene encodes CDR1 SSHAT and CDR2 FNYEAQ (reference sequence). The CDR3 sequence is 18 residues long. The chain's CDR3 is CASRADSGPAGSYNEQFF. In DNA form, the CDR3 reads TGTGCCAGCAGAGCGGATAGCGGCCCAGCGGGCTCCTACAATGAGCAGTTCTTC.